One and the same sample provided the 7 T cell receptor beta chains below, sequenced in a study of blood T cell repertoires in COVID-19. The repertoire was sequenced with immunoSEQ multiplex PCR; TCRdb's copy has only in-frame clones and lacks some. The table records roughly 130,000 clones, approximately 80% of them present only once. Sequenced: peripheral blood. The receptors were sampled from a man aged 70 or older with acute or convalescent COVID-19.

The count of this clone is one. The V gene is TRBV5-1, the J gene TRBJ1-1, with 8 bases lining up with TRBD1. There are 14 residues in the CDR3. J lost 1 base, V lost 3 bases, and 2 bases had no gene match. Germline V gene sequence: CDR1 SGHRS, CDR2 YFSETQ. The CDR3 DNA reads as TGCGCCAGCAGCTCAGGGGGCCGGAACACTGAAGCTTTCTTT. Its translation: CASSSGGRNTEAFF.

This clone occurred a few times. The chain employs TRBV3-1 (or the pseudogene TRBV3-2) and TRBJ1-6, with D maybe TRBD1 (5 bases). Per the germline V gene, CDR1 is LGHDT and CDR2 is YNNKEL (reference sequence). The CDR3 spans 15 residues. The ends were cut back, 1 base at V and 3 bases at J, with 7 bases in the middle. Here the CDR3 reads CASSQGTNYNSPLHF. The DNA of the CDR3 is TGTGCCAGCAGCCAAGGGACAAACTATAATTCACCCCTCCACTTT.

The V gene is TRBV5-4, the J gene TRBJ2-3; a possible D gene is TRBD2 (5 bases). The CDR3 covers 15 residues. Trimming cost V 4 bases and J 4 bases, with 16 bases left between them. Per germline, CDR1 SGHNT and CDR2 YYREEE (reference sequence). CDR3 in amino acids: CASSLRGGGADTQYF. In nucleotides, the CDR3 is TGTGCCAGCAGCCTCCGAGGAGGTGGGGCAGATACGCAGTATTTT.

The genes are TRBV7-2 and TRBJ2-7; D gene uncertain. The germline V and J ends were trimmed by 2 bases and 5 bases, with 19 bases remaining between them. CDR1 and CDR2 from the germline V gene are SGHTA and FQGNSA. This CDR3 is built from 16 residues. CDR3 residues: CASSLRSIPPAHEQYF. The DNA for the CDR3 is TGTGCCAGCAGCTTAAGGAGTATCCCCCCGGCGCACGAGCAGTACTTC. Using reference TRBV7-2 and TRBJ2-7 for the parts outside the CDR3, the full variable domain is GAGVSQSPSNKVTEKGKDVELRCDPISGHTALYWYRQSLGQGLEFLIYFQGNSAPDKSGLPSDRFSAERTGGSVSTLTIQRTQQEDSAVYLCASSLRSIPPAHEQYFGPGTRLTVT.

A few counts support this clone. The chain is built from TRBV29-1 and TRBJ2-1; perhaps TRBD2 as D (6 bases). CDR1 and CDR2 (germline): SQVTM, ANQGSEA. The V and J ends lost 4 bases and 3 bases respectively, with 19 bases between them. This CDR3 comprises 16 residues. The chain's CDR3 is CSVVKQALAIYNEQFF. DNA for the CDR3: TGCAGCGTTGTCAAGCAGGCCCTAGCGATCTACAATGAGCAGTTCTTC.

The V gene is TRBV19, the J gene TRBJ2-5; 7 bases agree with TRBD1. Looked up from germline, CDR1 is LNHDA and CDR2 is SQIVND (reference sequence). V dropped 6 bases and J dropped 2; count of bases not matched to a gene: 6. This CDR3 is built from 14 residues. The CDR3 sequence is CASRATGRQETQYF. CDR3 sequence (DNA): TGTGCCAGTAGGGCGACAGGGCGTCAAGAGACCCAGTACTTC.

The CDR3 sequence: CASSPDGSSGYYEQYF. CDR3 bases: TGTGCCAGCAGCCCAGACGGCAGCAGCGGTTATTACGAGCAGTACTTC. V and J are TRBV4-2 and TRBJ2-7, with D perhaps TRBD2 (5 bases). This CDR3 region has 16 residues. Deletions cut 4 bases from V and 4 bases from J, with 20 bases between. The germline gives CDR1 LGHNA, CDR2 YNFKEQ.